The next 27 T cell receptor beta chains were all read from a single sample in a study of early T cells in non-severe SARS-CoV-2 infection. TCRdb re-called the 5' RACE reads with MiXCR, one entry per CDR3 protein. This table holds about 50,000 distinct CDR3 sequences, more than 9% found once. The sequenced sample consisted of whole blood. These receptor sequences come from an adult who was a healthcare worker with PCR-confirmed SARS-CoV-2 infection or an uninfected control (not recorded which).

This sequence joins TRBV7-3 and TRBJ1-6, with D maybe TRBD1 (5 bases). Trimming stripped 1 base from V and 7 bases from J, with 20 bases between. The V gene's germline CDR1 is SGHTA and CDR2 FQGTGA. This CDR3 region has 18 residues. CDR3 residues: CASSLIRAAGTSNSPLHF. The CDR3 coding sequence is TGTGCCAGCAGCTTAATAAGGGCGGCTGGGACGTCGAATTCACCCCTCCACTTT.

This clonotype was seen repeatedly, ten times or more. The chain links TRBV19 to TRBJ2-4; D is perhaps TRBD1 (5 bases). Germline V gene sequence: CDR1 LNHDA, CDR2 SQIVND (reference sequence). V was trimmed by 3 bases and J by 5 bases, leaving 14 bases between them. The CDR3 sequence is 15 residues long. CDR3 in amino acids: CASSMGRVSENIQYF. The CDR3 nucleotides read TGTGCCAGTAGTATGGGCAGGGTGAGCGAAAACATTCAGTACTTC.

This clonotype was seen many times. This sequence joins TRBV15 and TRBJ1-5; D possibly corresponds to TRBD1 (6 bases). Germline values: CDR1 LNHNV, CDR2 YYDKDF (reference sequence). The CDR3 totals 15 residues. The V gene lost 0 bases and the J gene lost 8 bases, with 14 bases spanning the gap. CDR3 bases: TGTGCCACCAGCAGAGACCCCCGCCGGACAGAGCCCCAGCATTTT. Amino acids: CATSRDPRRTEPQHF.

The rearrangement uses TRBV29-1 and TRBJ1-4; D is ambiguous. CDR3 length: 11 residues. Deletions cut 4 bases from V and 10 bases from J, with 10 bases between. The germline V gene has CDR1 SQVTM and CDR2 ANQGSEA. The CDR3 protein is CSVGNDGKLFF. The CDR3 DNA sequence: TGCAGCGTTGGGAACGACGGAAAACTGTTTTTT.

The rearrangement joins TRBV7-9 to TRBJ2-7; 12 nucleotides line up with TRBD2. The J segment lost 5 bases and the V segment lost 5 bases, leaving 7 bases of the junction unmatched. The CDR3 runs 15 residues. Germline lookup yields CDR1 SEHNR and CDR2 FQNEAQ (reference sequence). The CDR3 spells CASSPRLAGDHEQYF. As DNA, the CDR3 is TGTGCCAGCAGCCCGAGACTAGCGGGAGATCACGAGCAGTACTTC.

In its sample, this clonotype was seen many times. The chain carries TRBV14 and TRBJ2-1; D remains unclear. In germline, CDR1 is SGHDN, CDR2 FVKESK. Trimming cost V 4 bases and J 5 bases, with 3 bases left between them. The CDR3 has 11 amino acids. CDR3 DNA: TGTGCCAGCAGCCCCAACAATGAGCAGTTCTTC. Its translation is CASSPNNEQFF.

Ten or more counts support this clonotype. The genes are TRBV18 and TRBJ1-1; weak D call: TRBD1 (5 bases). The CDR3 runs 12 residues. V shed 4 bases and J shed 7 bases, with 10 bases lying between them. Germline CDR1 is KGHSH and CDR2 is LQKENI. The CDR3 sequence: CASSRRQGEAFF. Written as DNA, the CDR3 is TGTGCCAGCTCACGAAGGCAGGGTGAAGCTTTCTTT.

This clonotype was seen only a few times. The chain recombines TRBV18 with TRBJ2-5; weak D call: TRBD1 (6 bases). The ends were cut back, 6 bases at V and 0 bases at J, with 8 bases in the middle. This CDR3 is built from 13 residues. Germline V gene lookup returns CDR1 KGHSH and CDR2 LQKENI. As DNA, the CDR3 is TGTGCCAGCTCCCAGGGGTACCAAGAGACCCAGTACTTC. Translation gives CASSQGYQETQYF.

This clonotype was detected ten times or more. The chain uses TRBV11-3 and TRBJ2-1; D might be TRBD2 (7 bases). Trimming cost V 5 bases and J 3 bases, with 14 bases left between them. Germline-derived CDR1 and CDR2 are SGHNT and YENEEA. The CDR3 is 15 amino acids. CDR3 in DNA: TGTGCCAGCAGCAGGGAGGGAGGGGGCTACAATGAGCAGTTCTTC. Amino acids: CASSREGGGYNEQFF.

This clonotype was counted many times. The chain combines TRBV3-1 with TRBJ2-7; perhaps TRBD2 as D (5 bases). V was trimmed by 5 bases and J by 6 bases, leaving 11 bases between them. Germline CDR1 LGHDT, CDR2 YNNKEL (reference sequence). The CDR3 totals 12 residues. CDR3 in amino acids: CASSSGEGEQYF. The CDR3 region has the DNA TGTGCCAGCAGCTCCGGAGAGGGCGAGCAGTACTTC.

This clonotype appeared many times. CDR3 sequence: CASSYYRNQPQHF. The CDR3 DNA reads as TGTGCCAGCAGTTACTATCGCAATCAGCCCCAGCATTTT. The chain has TRBV6-2 or TRBV6-3 and TRBJ1-5; D gene unclear. This CDR3 comprises 13 residues. Germline V gene lookup returns CDR1 MNHEY and CDR2 SVGEGT. V lost 1 base and J 2 bases, leaving 3 bases between the germline ends.

The table lists this clonotype with a few counts. The rearrangement joins TRBV6-6 to TRBJ2-5; 8 nucleotides line up with TRBD1. The length of the CDR3 is 15 residues. The ends lost 0 bases at V and 4 bases at J; junction bases unmatched: 4. Germline V gene sequence: CDR1 MNHNY, CDR2 SVGAGI (reference sequence). The CDR3 coding sequence is TGTGCCAGCAGTTACTCAACAGGGGGTGGAGAGACCCAGTACTTC. Its protein product is CASSYSTGGGETQYF.

This clonotype was observed at least ten times. The chain uses TRBV6-2 or TRBV6-3 and TRBJ2-4; D is unclear. V lost 5 bases to trimming and J lost 9 bases, with 8 bases between them. The V gene's germline CDR1 is MNHEY and CDR2 SVGEGT. This CDR3 has 11 amino acids. Here the CDR3 DNA reads TGTGCCAGCAGTCGGGCCGGCATTCAGTACTTC. It translates to CASSRAGIQYF.

In this sample, this clonotype turned up many times. The rearrangement joins TRBV6-6 to TRBJ1-5; 7 bases match TRBD1. Trimming cost V 8 bases and J 3 bases; bases outside gene matches: 13. This CDR3 comprises 16 residues. Germline values: CDR1 MNHNY, CDR2 SVGAGI (reference sequence). DNA for the CDR3: TGTGCCAGCCTTAATAGCCGCAGGGGGTCCAATCAGCCCCAGCATTTT. This encodes CASLNSRRGSNQPQHF.

This clonotype was found many times. The chain is built from TRBV30 and TRBJ2-7; possibly TRBD2 for D (6 bases). Trimming shortened V by 7 bases and J by 3 bases, and 13 bases separated the two germline ends. The CDR3 is 12 amino acids. Germline values: CDR1 GTSNPN, CDR2 SVGIG (reference sequence). CDR3 residues: CASGEEFYEQYF. DNA of the CDR3: TGTGCCTCGGGGGAGGAGTTCTACGAGCAGTACTTC.

The chain is built from TRBV5-1 and TRBJ2-7; 8 positions agree with TRBD2. CDR3 length: 15 residues. Germline V gene data show CDR1 as SGHRS and CDR2 as YFSETQ. V was pared by 4 bases and J by 0 bases, with 6 bases of the junction left unmatched. CDR3 nucleotide sequence: TGCGCCAGCAGCGCTACTAGCGGTAGCTCCTACGAGCAGTACTTC. Its protein product is CASSATSGSSYEQYF.

This clonotype was counted only a few times. V usage is TRBV12-3 or TRBV12-4 and J usage is TRBJ2-5; 7 nucleotides agree with TRBD2. V gave up 5 bases and J gave up 2 bases; unmatched junction bases: 11. This CDR3 comprises 16 residues. As DNA, the CDR3 is TGTGCCAGCAGTAAGGGGACTATCTCGCGGCAAGAGACCCAGTACTTC. This gives the protein CASSKGTISRQETQYF.

In its sample, this clonotype was seen a few times. This rearrangement joins TRBV7-9 to TRBJ2-5; no reliable D call. The germline V and J ends were trimmed by 1 base and 7 bases, with 10 bases remaining between them. The CDR3 extends over 13 amino acids. Germline V gives CDR1 SEHNR, CDR2 FQNEAQ (reference sequence). The CDR3 here is CASSLDQALTQYF. The CDR3 coding sequence is TGTGCCAGCAGCTTAGACCAGGCACTGACCCAGTACTTC.

This clonotype was picked up many times. The chain uses TRBV5-4 and TRBJ2-7, with TRBD2 matching over 14 bases. The CDR3 runs to 16 residues. The germline V gene has CDR1 SGHNT and CDR2 YYREEE (reference sequence). With 0 bases clipped from V and 7 bases from J, the junction kept 6 bases outside the gene matches. CDR3 nucleotides: TGTGCCAGCAGCTTGGTGGGACTAGCGGGGGCTAAGGAGCAGTACTTC. It yields the protein CASSLVGLAGAKEQYF.

This clonotype occurred many times. The chain recombines TRBV5-8 with TRBJ1-5; D is uncertain. The CDR3 consists of 15 residues. Germline assignment: CDR1 SGHTS and CDR2 YDEGEE. Between the trimmed V and J ends, which lost 5 bases and 2 bases, there was a span of 14 bases. CDR3 sequence: CASSDGFGGNQPQHF. The DNA for the CDR3 is TGTGCCAGCAGTGATGGTTTTGGTGGCAATCAGCCCCAGCATTTT. Full variable domain (outside the CDR3, taken from reference TRBV5-8 and TRBJ1-5): EAGVTQSPTHLIKTRGQQATLRCSPISGHTSVYWYQQALGLGLQFLLWYDEGEERNRGNFPPRFSGRQFPNYSSELNVNALELEDSALYLCASSDGFGGNQPQHFGDGTRLSIL.

The genes are TRBV9 and TRBJ1-2, with a tentative D call TRBD1 (6 bases). V was clipped by 0 bases and J by 4 bases, with 10 bases between them. Germline V gene sequence: CDR1 SGDLS, CDR2 YYNGEE. The CDR3 length is 14 residues. In nucleotides, the CDR3 is TGTGCCAGCAGCGTAGGAACAGGGAGCTATGGCTACACCTTC. Translation: CASSVGTGSYGYTF.

Many counts were recorded for this clonotype. The rearrangement links TRBV4-1 to TRBJ1-3; TRBD1 might be the D (6 bases). The CDR3 spans 15 residues. Germline V CDR1 and CDR2: MGHRA, YSYEKL. V shed 6 bases and J shed 2 bases, with 14 bases lying between them. The CDR3 bases are TGCGCCAGCAGTCTCCGGCAGGGGACTGGAAACACCATATATTTT. Protein product: CASSLRQGTGNTIYF.

This clonotype has more than one count but fewer than ten. The chain joins TRBV7-6 to TRBJ2-5; D might be TRBD1 or TRBD2, each matching 5 bases. Between the trimmed V and J ends, which lost 4 bases and 5 bases, there was a span of 8 bases. CDR3 length: 12 amino acids. The germline V gene encodes CDR1 SGHVS and CDR2 FNYEAQ. The DNA for the CDR3 is TGTGCCAGCAGCTCCAGGGACGAGACCCAGTACTTC. It codes for CASSSRDETQYF. Supplemented by reference TRBV7-6 and TRBJ2-5, the full variable domain reads GAGVSQSPRYKVTKRGQDVALRCDPISGHVSLYWYRQALGQGPEFLTYFNYEAQQDKSGLPNDRFSAERPEGSISTLTIQRTEQRDSAMYRCASSSRDETQYFGPGTRLLVL.

This clonotype was counted many times. This chain joins TRBV5-1 and TRBJ2-2; D is unclear. CDR1 is SGHRS, CDR2 YFSETQ, per germline. Deletions cut 0 bases from V and 6 bases from J, with 12 bases between. CDR3 length equals 15 residues. This chain's CDR3 is CASSLETAWPGELFF. CDR3 sequence (DNA): TGCGCCAGCAGCTTGGAGACTGCTTGGCCCGGGGAGCTGTTTTTT.

This chain connects TRBV18 to TRBJ2-7; weak D call: TRBD2 (5 bases). V was pared by 2 bases and J by 7 bases, with 18 bases between. The CDR3 is 15 residues long. Germline V gives CDR1 KGHSH, CDR2 LQKENI. CDR3 loop: CASSPGGGPGVEQYF. The CDR3 DNA follows: TGTGCCAGCTCACCAGGAGGCGGTCCCGGGGTGGAGCAGTACTTC. The whole variable domain, remainder taken from reference TRBV18 and TRBJ2-7, is NAGVMQNPRHLVRRRGQEARLRCSPMKGHSHVYWYRQLPEEGLKFMVYLQKENIIDESGMPKERFSAEFPKEGPSILRIQQVVRGDSAAYFCASSPGGGPGVEQYFGPGTRLTVT.

The table lists this clonotype with many counts. The chain couples TRBV29-1 to TRBJ2-5; 7 positions agree with TRBD1. The CDR3 has 12 amino acids. From germline, CDR1 is SQVTM and CDR2 ANQGSEA. V lost 5 bases to trimming and J lost 3 bases; unmatched junction nucleotides: 3. CDR3 nucleotides: TGCAGCGTTAAAACAGGGGAAGAGACCCAGTACTTC. This gives the protein CSVKTGEETQYF.

The V gene is TRBV29-1, the J gene TRBJ1-5, with D tentatively TRBD1 (5 bases). Trimming took off 6 bases at V and 4 bases at J, with 16 bases between the two ends. CDR1 and CDR2 (germline): SQVTM, ANQGSEA. The CDR3 runs to 14 residues. The CDR3 bases are TGCAGCGTGAGAACAGGTGGATCAAATCAGCCCCAGCATTTT. Protein product: CSVRTGGSNQPQHF.